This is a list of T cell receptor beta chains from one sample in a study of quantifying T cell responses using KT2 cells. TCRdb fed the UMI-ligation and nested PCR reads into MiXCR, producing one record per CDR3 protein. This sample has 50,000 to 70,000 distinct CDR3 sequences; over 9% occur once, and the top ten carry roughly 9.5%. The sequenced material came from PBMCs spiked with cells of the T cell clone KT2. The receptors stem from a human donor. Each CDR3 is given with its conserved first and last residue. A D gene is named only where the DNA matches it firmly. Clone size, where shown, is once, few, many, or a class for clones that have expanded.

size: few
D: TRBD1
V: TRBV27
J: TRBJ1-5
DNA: TGTGCCAGCAGACGGACAGGAAATCAGCCCCAGCATTTT
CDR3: CASRRTGNQPQHF

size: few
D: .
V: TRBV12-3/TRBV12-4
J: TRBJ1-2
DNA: TGTGCCAGCAGTTTAGGAGACCTTAACTATGGCTACACCTTC
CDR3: CASSLGDLNYGYTF

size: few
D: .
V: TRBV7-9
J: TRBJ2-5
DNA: TGTGCCAGCAGCCGCAGTGTTTCGGGGAGTGAAGAGACCCAGTACTTC
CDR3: CASSRSVSGSEETQYF

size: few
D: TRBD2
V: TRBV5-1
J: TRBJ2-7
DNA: TGCGCCAGCAGCTTGGAAACTAGCGCCCACGAGCAGTACTTC
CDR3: CASSLETSAHEQYF

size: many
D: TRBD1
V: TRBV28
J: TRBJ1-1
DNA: TGTGCCAGCAGATACAGGGGGCGGGGGACTGAAGCTTTCTTT
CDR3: CASRYRGRGTEAFF

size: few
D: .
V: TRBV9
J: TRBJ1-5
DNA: TGTGCCAGCAGCGTAGACGGGGCAAGACAGCCCCAGCATTTT
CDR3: CASSVDGARQPQHF

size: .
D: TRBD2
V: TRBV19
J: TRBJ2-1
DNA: TGTGCCAGTAGTATAGATGGTCTAGCGGGATCGGGGCGTGAGCAGTTCTTC
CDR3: CASSIDGLAGSGREQFF

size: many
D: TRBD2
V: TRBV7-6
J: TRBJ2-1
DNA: TGTGCCAGCAGCCTGCTCAGGAGTGGCGGGAGTATCGATGAGCAGTTCTTC
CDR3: CASSLLRSGGSIDEQFF

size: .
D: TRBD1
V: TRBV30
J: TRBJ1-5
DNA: TGTGCCTGGAGTGTATTGGGACAGTCTCAGCCCCAGCATTTT
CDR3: CAWSVLGQSQPQHF

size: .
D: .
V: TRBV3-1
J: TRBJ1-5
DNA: TGTGCCAGCAGCATGGGGATTCAGCCCCAGCATTTT
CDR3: CASSMGIQPQHF

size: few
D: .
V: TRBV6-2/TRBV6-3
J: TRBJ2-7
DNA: TGTGCCAGCACCAAAGGGGGATCCGGCGAGCAGTACTTC
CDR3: CASTKGGSGEQYF

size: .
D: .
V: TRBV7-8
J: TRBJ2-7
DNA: TGTGCCAGCAGCTTAGCAGTGGGCTTCGCCTACGAGCAGTACTTC
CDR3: CASSLAVGFAYEQYF

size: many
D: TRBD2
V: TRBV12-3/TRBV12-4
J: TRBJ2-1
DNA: TGTGCCAGCAGTTTAGGGTCTCGACTAGCGGCCCTCAATGAGCAGTTCTTC
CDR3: CASSLGSRLAALNEQFF

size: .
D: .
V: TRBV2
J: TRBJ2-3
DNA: TGTGCCAGCCGAAGCTCCCTCACAGATACGCAGTATTTT
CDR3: CASRSSLTDTQYF

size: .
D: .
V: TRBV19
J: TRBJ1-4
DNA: TGTGCCAGTAGTCCCACAGGCCTCCTTGAAGGTGAAAAACTGTTTTTT
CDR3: CASSPTGLLEGEKLFF

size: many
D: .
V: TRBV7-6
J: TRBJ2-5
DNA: TGTGCCAGCAGCCCCCGGGTTGGGGGTGGGGAGACCCAGTACTTC
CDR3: CASSPRVGGGETQYF

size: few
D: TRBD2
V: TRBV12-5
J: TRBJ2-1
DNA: TGTGCTAGTGGTTTGGGACTAGCGGGGAATGAGCAGTTCTTC
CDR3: CASGLGLAGNEQFF

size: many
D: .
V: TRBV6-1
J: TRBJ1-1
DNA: TGTGCCAGCAGTGAAGGCAGGGGAACAGCTTTCTTT
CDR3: CASSEGRGTAFF

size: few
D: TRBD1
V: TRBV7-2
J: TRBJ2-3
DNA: TGTGCCAGCAGCTATACAGGGGGAATTAGCACAGATACGCAGTATTTT
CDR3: CASSYTGGISTDTQYF

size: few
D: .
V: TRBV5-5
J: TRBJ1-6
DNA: TGTGCCAGCAGCTTGTGGGATTATAATTCACCCCTCCACTTT
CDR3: CASSLWDYNSPLHF

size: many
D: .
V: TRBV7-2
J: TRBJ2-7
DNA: TGTGCCAGCAGCTTAGATCCCCGGACAAGGCCCTCCTACGAGCAGTACTTC
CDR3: CASSLDPRTRPSYEQYF

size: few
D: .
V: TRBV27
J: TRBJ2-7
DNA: TGTGCCAGCAGTTTAAGTGGCAGTCACTACGAGCAGTACTTC
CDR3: CASSLSGSHYEQYF

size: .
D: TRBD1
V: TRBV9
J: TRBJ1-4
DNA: TGTGCCAGCAGCCGGACAGGGGGGACAGGCCTTGAAAAACTGTTTTTT
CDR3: CASSRTGGTGLEKLFF

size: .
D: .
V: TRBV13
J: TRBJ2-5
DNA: TGTGCCAGCAGCTCCAGGGACGGCAAAGAGACCCAGTACTTC
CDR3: CASSSRDGKETQYF

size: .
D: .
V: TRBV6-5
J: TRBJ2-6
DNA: TGTGCCAGCAGTCCGACAGGTTTGACCTACTCTGGGGCCAACGTCCTGACTTTC
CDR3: CASSPTGLTYSGANVLTF

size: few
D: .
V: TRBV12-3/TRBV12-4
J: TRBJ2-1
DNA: TGTGCCAGCAGTCCTCTGTGGCGCAATGAGCAGTTCTTC
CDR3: CASSPLWRNEQFF

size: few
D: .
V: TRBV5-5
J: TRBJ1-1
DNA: TGTGCCAGCAGCCAGCCCGAGGTCGGTAGCACTGAAGCTTTCTTT
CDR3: CASSQPEVGSTEAFF

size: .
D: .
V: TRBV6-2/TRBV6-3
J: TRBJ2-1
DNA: TGTGCCAGCAGCCGCGACCAACGAGAGCAGTTCTTC
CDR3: CASSRDQREQFF

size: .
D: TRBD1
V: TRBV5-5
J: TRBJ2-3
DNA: TGTGCCAGCAGCGCCCACCCAGGACAGGGGACAGATACGCAGTATTTT
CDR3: CASSAHPGQGTDTQYF

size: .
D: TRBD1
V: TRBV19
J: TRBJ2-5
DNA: TGTGCCAGTAGTCAAGTGACAGGGGGCTTTTCCACCCAGTACTTC
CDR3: CASSQVTGGFSTQYF

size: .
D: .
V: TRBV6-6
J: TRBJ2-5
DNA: TGTGCCAGCAGTGACCGACAGAGAGAGACCCAGTACTTC
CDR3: CASSDRQRETQYF

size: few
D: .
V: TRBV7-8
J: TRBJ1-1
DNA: TGTGCCAGCAGCTTAGCGATAACAGGGAGTGGGATGAACACTGAAGCTTTCTTT
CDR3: CASSLAITGSGMNTEAFF

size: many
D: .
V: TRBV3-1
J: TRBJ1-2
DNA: TGTGCCAGCAGCTACGGTGACGGGAAACTTGGCTACACCTTC
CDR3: CASSYGDGKLGYTF

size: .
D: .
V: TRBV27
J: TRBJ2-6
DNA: TGTGCCAGCAGTTTAGACATTCAAGCCGGGGCCAACGTCCTGACTTTC
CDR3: CASSLDIQAGANVLTF

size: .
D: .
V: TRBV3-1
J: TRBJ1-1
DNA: TGTGCCAGCAGCCAAGACAGGGGAACTGAAGCTTTCTTT
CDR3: CASSQDRGTEAFF

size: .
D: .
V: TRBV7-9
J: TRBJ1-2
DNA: TGTGCCAGCAGCAACAGCTATGGCTACACCTTC
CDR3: CASSNSYGYTF

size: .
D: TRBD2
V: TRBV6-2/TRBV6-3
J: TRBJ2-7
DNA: TGTGCCAGCAGTTACTCCCGGACTAGCTCCTACGAGCAGTACTTC
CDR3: CASSYSRTSSYEQYF

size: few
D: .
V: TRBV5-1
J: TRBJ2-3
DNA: TGCGCCAGCCGTCCAAGCTCCATCTTATCGTCCTGGAGTAGCACAGATACGCAGTATTTT
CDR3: CASRPSSILSSWSSTDTQYF

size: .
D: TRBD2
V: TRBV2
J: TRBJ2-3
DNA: TGTGCCAGCAGTGATTTGGGACTAGCGGTTATTGGGGATACGCAGTATTTT
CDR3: CASSDLGLAVIGDTQYF

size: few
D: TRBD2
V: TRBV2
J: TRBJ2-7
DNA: TGTGCCAGCAGTGCTACACCGGGACTAGCGGGAGCGTCCTACGAGCAGTACTTC
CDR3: CASSATPGLAGASYEQYF

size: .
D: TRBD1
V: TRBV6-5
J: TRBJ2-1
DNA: TGTGCCAGCAGCCTGGACAGGGGGGTCGATGAGCAGTTCTTC
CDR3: CASSLDRGVDEQFF

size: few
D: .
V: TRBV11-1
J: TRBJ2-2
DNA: TGTGCCGAGCGCGTGGGCACCGGGGAGCTGTTTTTT
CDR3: CAERVGTGELFF

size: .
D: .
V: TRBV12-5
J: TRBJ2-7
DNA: TGTGCTAGTGGTTTGGTAGGGGTCCACGAGCAGTACTTC
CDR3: CASGLVGVHEQYF

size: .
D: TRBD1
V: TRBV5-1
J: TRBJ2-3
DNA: TGCGCCAGCAGCTTGGATGGACAGGGGGCAGATACGCAGTATTTT
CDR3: CASSLDGQGADTQYF

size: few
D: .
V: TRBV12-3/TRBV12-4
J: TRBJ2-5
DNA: TGTGCCAGCAGTTTCGCAGCGGGAGAGACCCAGTACTTC
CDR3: CASSFAAGETQYF

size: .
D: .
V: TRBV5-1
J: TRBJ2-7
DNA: TGCGCCAGCAGCTTGTTCCGGTTTCCTCCCCCCTACGAGCAGTACTTC
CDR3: CASSLFRFPPPYEQYF

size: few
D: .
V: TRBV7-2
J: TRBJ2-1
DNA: TGTGCCAGCAGCTTAGAGGCCCACGCCCTGTTCTTC
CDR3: CASSLEAHALFF

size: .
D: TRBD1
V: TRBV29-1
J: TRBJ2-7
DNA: TGCAGCGTCGCCCCGGACAGGGTGGCCTACGAGCAGTACTTC
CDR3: CSVAPDRVAYEQYF

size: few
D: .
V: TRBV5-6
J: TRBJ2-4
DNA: TGTGCCAGCAGCCCTTCACGTGACCTCAAAAACATTCAGTACTTC
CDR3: CASSPSRDLKNIQYF

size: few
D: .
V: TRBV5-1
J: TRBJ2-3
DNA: TGCGCCAGCAGCCTGTGGGCGTACGGCACAGATACGCAGTATTTT
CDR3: CASSLWAYGTDTQYF

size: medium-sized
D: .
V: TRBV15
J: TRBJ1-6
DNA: TGTGCCACCAGCAGAGACAACTATAATTCACCCCTCCACTTT
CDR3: CATSRDNYNSPLHF